The entry below gives a single T cell receptor beta chain sequence along with its context. What it recognizes is unknown. RNA served as the template for amplifying TCR beta CDR3 regions. RT-PCR was first run with HTBI primers, then multiplex PCR in a second round. MiXCR, applied by TCRdb to the multiplex PCR reads, yields one record per CDR3 protein. The sample lists about 210,000 distinct CDR3 sequences; around 30% were seen once. The sample comes from a study of Graves' ophthalmopathy and Graves' hyperthyroidism. The junction had 12 bases not matched to a gene; V was cut back by 5 bases and J by 2 bases. Germline CDR1 and CDR2: MNHEY and SMNVEV (reference sequence). The CDR3 is 17 amino acids. Moderately to severely active ophthalmopathy under 3 months, CAS at least 3, NOSPECS at least 4. The study's findings and limits: In blood, most expanded thyroid clonotypes above 0.001 frequency were also detected. Separation of ophthalmopathy from stable hyperthyroidism was achieved by a 13-signature model, at around 88% sensitivity and approximately 84% specificity. Ophthalmopathy progression cases were predicted by the model with 70.59% sensitivity and approximately 74% specificity.

The chain links TRBV27 to TRBJ2-7, with TRBD1 matching over 10 bases. The sequence derives from a man over 45 with Graves' ophthalmopathy. The sequenced sample consisted of peripheral blood. The CDR3 DNA reads TGTGCCAGCAGTCCCTTGCCCCGGGACAGGGGAGCCTACGAGCAGTACTTC. This sequence encodes CASSPLPRDRGAYEQYF.